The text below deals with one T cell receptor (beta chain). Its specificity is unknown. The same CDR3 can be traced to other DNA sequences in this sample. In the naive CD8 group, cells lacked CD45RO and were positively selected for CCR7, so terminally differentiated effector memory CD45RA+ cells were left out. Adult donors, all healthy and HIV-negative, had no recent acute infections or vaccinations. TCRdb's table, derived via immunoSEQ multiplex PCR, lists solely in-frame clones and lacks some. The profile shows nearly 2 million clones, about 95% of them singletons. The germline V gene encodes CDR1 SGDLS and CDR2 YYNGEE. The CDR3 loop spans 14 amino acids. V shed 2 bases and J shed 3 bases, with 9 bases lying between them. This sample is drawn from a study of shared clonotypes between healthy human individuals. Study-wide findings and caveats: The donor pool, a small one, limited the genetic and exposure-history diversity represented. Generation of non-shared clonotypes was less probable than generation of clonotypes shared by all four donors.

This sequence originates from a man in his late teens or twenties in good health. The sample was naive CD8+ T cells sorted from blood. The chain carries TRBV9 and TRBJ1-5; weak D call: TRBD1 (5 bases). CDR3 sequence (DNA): TGTGCCAGCAGCGTCGGCAGGGACAATCAGCCCCAGCATTTT. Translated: CASSVGRDNQPQHF.